The sequence of this TCR beta chain was determined in a study of T cell responses to AZD1222 COVID-19 vaccine. Study-wide results and limits: Donors skewed white British and female; clonal diversity was possibly underestimated.

A remark on this clone: Its antigen remains unknown.

Measured with immunoSEQ multiplex PCR; TCRdb has only the in-frame clones, and not every one. The sample has 52,000 or so clones; 70% to 85% are singletons. Germline loops: CDR1 SGHVS, CDR2 FQNEAQ. This CDR3 is 17 amino acids long. V shed 7 bases and J 5 bases; nucleotides not matched to a gene: 16. J is TRBJ2-2 and V is TRBV7-8; 7 nucleotides agree with TRBD2. The input for sequencing was peripheral blood, taken on day 0 of AZD1222 vaccination. This sequence was found in an adult in good health. The CDR3 sequence: CASTFPGTGRRTGELFF. CDR3 DNA: TGTGCCAGCACCTTTCCCGGAACCGGGAGGAGAACCGGGGAGCTGTTTTTT.